This T cell receptor (beta chain) was sequenced during a study of control samples from healthy donors and cancer patients. This clone was recorded once. TCRdb's copy holds only in-frame clones and misses some; the assay was immunoSEQ multiplex PCR. Of approximately 70,000 clones listed, roughly 84% were seen once; the top ten hold approximately 30%. This TCR derives from a man aged 50 to 60 in good health. The material sequenced was blood.

Here the CDR3 DNA reads TGCGCCAGCAGTGAGTCCGGTCTAACTTACGATGAGCAGTTCTTC. Protein product: CASSESGLTYDEQFF. The V call is TRBV10-2, the J call TRBJ2-1; D gene ambiguous. CDR1 is WSHSY and CDR2 is SAAADI in the germline V gene. The CDR3 loop spans 15 amino acids. V lost 0 bases and J lost 8, with 14 bases in between.